This TCR beta chain was sequenced in a study of PD-1 blockade in classical Hodgkin lymphoma. General study points: Later analyses included only patients treated at least 1 year post-ASCT. Lower baseline TCR diversity marked trial partial responders and progressors. There was a significant rise in CD4+ TCR diversity by C4D1, with no such rise for CD8+.

Clones were sequenced by immunoSEQ multiplex PCR, and TCRdb holds only the in-frame ones, with some missing. This sample has tens of thousands of clones; roughly 89% occur once, and the top ten carry roughly a tenth. Note on this clone: Its antigen is unidentified. This sample includes further DNA sequences coding for the same CDR3.

All patients experienced relapse after autologous stem cell transplantation, and brentuximab vedotin exposure was variable. The CDR3 has 12 residues. Deletions cut 5 bases from V and 0 bases from J, with 3 bases between. The germline gives CDR1 MNHEY, CDR2 SVGAGI. This chain uses TRBV6-5 with TRBJ2-3; D is uncertain. The origin of this receptor is a human donor with classical Hodgkin lymphoma. The sample in question was peripheral blood mononuclear cells (PBMCs), obtained before the second cycle of nivolumab. The CDR3 DNA reads TGTGCCAGCAGTCAAAGCACAGATACGCAGTATTTT. Amino acids: CASSQSTDTQYF.